This T cell receptor (beta chain) was recovered during a study of cytomegalovirus exposure and HLA in healthy donors (dated 2017 in TCRdb). In terms of the full investigation: An earlier analysis of some 600 of the donors reported about 260 Gb of sequence data and approximately 120 million unique TCR beta sequences obtained from approximately 180 million T cells. Alongside the repertoire data, information on donor age, sex, ethnicity and CMV serostatus was compiled. Among over 350 genotyped donors of the cohort, an average of roughly 240,000 unique TCR beta nucleotide sequences were sequenced per donor, around 20% of them non-productive. High-throughput TCR immunosequencing, statistical association of individual TCRs with disease status, and machine learning were combined to predict cytomegalovirus infection status. The study was designed to test whether signatures of past pathogen exposure could be identified by cataloging public T cell receptors. In addition to the first cohort of around 670 subjects, a separate validation cohort of 130 or so different subjects was used. To decide whether each TCR beta V gene segment behaved as functional or pseudogenic, an earlier analysis of 587 of the donors relied on high-throughput TCR beta sequencing. Because of strong linkage in the cohort, 4 to 6 DR-DQ haplotypes were treated as single units for association and clustering. HLA typing included class I and class II loci at four-digit resolution. The later analysis used no new phenotypic data to find candidate immune exposures, relying instead on TCR beta sequences and their occurrence across donors. All discovery cohort repertoires had been generated using a single sequencing platform. In a later analysis, previously published TCR beta repertoires from 500 to 750 donors were re-analyzed and high-resolution HLA genotyping was added so that TCR occurrence patterns could be studied. The genetic ancestry cluster associated with self-reported Caucasian donors included about four fifths of the 398 genotyped donors. An early release that covered approximately 600 HLA-typed donors contained around 300 gigabases of sequencing data and tens of millions of unique TCR sequences. The study used immunosequencing to profile the T cell repertoires of around 600 subjects and linked those repertoires to cytomegalovirus serostatus. The number of typed donors differed by locus: roughly 629-630 for A, B, C, DRB1 and DQB1; roughly 510 for DQA1; some 610 for DPA1; and some 450 for DPB1. In a later genetic analysis, genome-wide SNP genotypes for about three fifths of the roughly 670 donors were used, and that subset was treated as a discovery cohort.

Study-level results and caveats: At a false discovery rate of 0.05, a later analysis linked some 17,000 TCR beta sequences to specific HLA alleles. Only TCR beta chains were sequenced in this cohort, and the absence of alpha or paired-chain data limited detectable features. Most TCR sequences were seen in very few donors, while some public TCRs were found in many individuals. It was suggested by the authors that the approach could potentially be generalized to other disease states and immunological phenotypes. In a later analysis, several top co-occurrence clusters were reported to appear linked to parvovirus B19, influenza, CMV and Epstein-Barr virus. Compared with the approximately 670-donor mean, donors in an Asian-associated ancestry cluster had fewer N-insertions in productive TCRs, according to a later genetic analysis. A later analysis found that TCR association rates varied across HLA loci, with DRB1 alleles showing the most associated TCRs and HLA-C alleles the fewest. The classifier was reported to diagnose cytomegalovirus status with high specificity and sensitivity in both the original and validation cohorts. The only immune exposure information available for the cohort was CMV serostatus. HLA typing was unavailable for some donors at each locus, so association tests used only the typed subset. In vitro tests confirmed that a few of the cytomegalovirus-associated TCR beta chains recognize cytomegalovirus antigens. In an earlier analysis of around 600 of the donors, most TCR beta V segments were observed in productive rearrangements about 87% or about 30% of the time, broadly matching IMGT annotations. Correlated functional status among segregating V segments might reflect linkage disequilibrium, but an unknown experimental factor could not be ruled out. The study listed 150 to 200 TCR beta chains as associated with cytomegalovirus. A further reported finding was that TCR beta sequences accurately predicted the HLA-A and HLA-B alleles for most subjects in the first cohort. Compared with equally common non-associated chains, HLA-associated TCR beta chains in a later analysis were more clonally expanded and had lower generation probabilities. Because the 87-base-pair reads could not distinguish some IMGT-functional V segments, including TRBV6-2 and TRBV6-3, those segments were excluded. According to a later analysis, most CMV-associated TCR beta chains appeared to be HLA-restricted, and the HLA associations seemed to be driven largely by CMV exposure. Strong co-occurrence of HLA alleles, especially DR and DQ, made assigning TCR associations to individual alleles difficult. The presence/absence analyses assumed that sequencing depth was roughly uniform across donors, and that assumption may not be true. The sequencing pipeline was judged likely to have produced a cluster of highly shared sequence variants as a technical artifact. Because counts were too low, about 15 rarely observed V segments, including chromosome 9 orphons, were left out of the earlier analysis of about 500 of the donors. V-gene and J-gene trimming of TCR beta chains was associated with a missense DCLRE1C variant in a later genetic analysis, and the association was replicated in an independent cohort.

Libraries were built with the immunoSEQ multiplex PCR assay. For the multiplex PCR, a mixture combining 60 forward primers for TCR Vbeta segments and 13 reverse primers for TCR Jbeta segments was used. The CDR3 region of rearranged TCR beta genes was amplified from genomic DNA by a multiplex PCR assay. Amplified TCR beta libraries were sequenced as 87-base-pair reads on the Illumina HiSeq System. Per the source publication's procedure: In a later analysis, tens of millions of unique TCR beta chains were counted across the roughly 610 repertoires, and approximately 11 million of these chains were shared by at least two donors. To remove PCR and sequencing errors, raw reads were error-corrected and collapsed into unique sequences using a nearest-neighbor algorithm that merged closely related sequences. To assign V, D and J gene segments, CDR3 sequences were aligned to IMGT reference sequences. Each retained sequence needed at least a six-nucleotide match to both a V gene segment and a J gene segment. Rearrangements were called productive when the CDR3 lacked stop codons and stayed in frame with V and J; all others were non-productive. Following IMGT convention, CDR3 was defined as the stretch from the second conserved V-encoded cysteine up to the conserved J-encoded phenylalanine. The earlier analysis of approximately 590 of the donors excluded any sequence lacking an unambiguous match to a single V gene segment. In an earlier analysis of a few hundred of the donors, V segments were called functional above 56.7% productive rearrangements and were called segregating when the between-donor standard deviation exceeded 5%. A statistical classification framework was developed to diagnose cytomegalovirus status using the catalog of TCR beta chain sequences. In a later analysis, TCR nucleotide sequences were compared against IMGT/GENE-DB human TR gene sequences so that V and J genes could be assigned. The TCRdist pipeline was used in a later analysis to assign CDR3 sequences and most-parsimonious VDJ recombination scenarios. In a later analysis, each TCR beta chain was defined by its CDR3 amino acid sequence together with its V-gene family, and reads without a unique V-gene family were excluded. To address suspected cross-contamination and a sequencing artifact, a later analysis removed 592 highly shared, low-generation-probability nucleotide sequences. For each public chain, a later analysis derived a clonal expansion index from normalized ranks of inferred template counts within each repertoire. In a later analysis, generation probabilities were computed with a VDJ recombination model fitted to out-of-frame rearrangements, and the resulting probabilities were checked against IGoR. In a later analysis, hypergeometric tests were used to score TCR-TCR, TCR-HLA and TCR-CMV co-occurrence, with a repertoire-size bias correction applied to TCR pairs. In a later analysis, false discovery rates were estimated by permuting HLA or CMV assignments 20 times. A later analysis grouped co-occurring TCRs with DBSCAN, adding TCRdist sequence similarity when clustering within HLA-allele-positive subsets. Repertoires with fewer than 30,000 or more than 120,000 public chains, plus five repertoires with anomalous nucleotide sharing, were excluded from co-occurrence clustering. In TCRdb, the immuneACCESS table is reduced to in-frame sequences with V and J assigned. These tables do not hold every clone; where another copy was compared, an unresolved V gene accounts for under half, and the others remain unexplained. V, J and clone size are taken as reported in that table, and D and trimming were inferred from the DNA itself. For this sample the table gives roughly 150,000 clones, of which 70% to 80% were detected only once. The top ten constitute approximately 1.5% of the sample.

Details on this clone: The clone's antigen remains unknown. No much larger clone is present one base from it, and per-base qualities are unavailable.

In total, fewer than 750 healthy bone marrow donors made up the cohort. Cohort members were all nominally healthy when sampled, although unrecorded immune exposures were likely present. The donor was CMV seronegative and was included in the group of over 300 seronegative cohort members. A peripheral blood sample was provided by each donor, and peripheral blood mononuclear cells were used for TCR beta sequencing. Genomic DNA extraction from the blood cell samples was performed with the Qiagen DNeasy Blood Extraction Kit. For this chain, trimming is 1 base at the V end and 15 bases at the J end, and the number of junction bases without a gene match is 11. The CDR3 sequence holds 15 residues, the cysteine and phenylalanine included. Only the CDR3 DNA is retained, 45 bases long and in frame from the first base. From the germline V gene, CDR1 is SGHNT and CDR2 is YENEEA.

The receptor's source is a man aged 40-49 years in good health and CMV-seronegative. Specimen: PBMCs. This chain joins TRBV11-3 to TRBJ2-1, and TRBD2 aligns with 11 junction nucleotides. The nucleotide sequence is given as TGTGCCAGCAGCTTAGTTTTTAGCGGGAGGGAACGTCTGTTCTTC. This gives the protein CASSLVFSGRERLFF.